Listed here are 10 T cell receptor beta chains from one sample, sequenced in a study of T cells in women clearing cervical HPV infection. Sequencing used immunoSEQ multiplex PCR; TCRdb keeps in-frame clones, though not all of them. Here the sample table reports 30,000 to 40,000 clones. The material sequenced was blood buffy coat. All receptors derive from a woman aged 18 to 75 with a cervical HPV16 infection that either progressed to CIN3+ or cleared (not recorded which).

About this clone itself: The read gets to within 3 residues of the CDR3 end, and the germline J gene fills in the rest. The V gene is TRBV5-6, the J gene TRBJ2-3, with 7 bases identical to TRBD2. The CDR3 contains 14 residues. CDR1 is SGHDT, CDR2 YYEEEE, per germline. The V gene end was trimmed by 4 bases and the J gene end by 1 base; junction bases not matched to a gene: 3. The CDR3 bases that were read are TGTGCCAGCAGCCCCAGCGGGGGCACAGATACG. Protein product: CASSPSGGTDT. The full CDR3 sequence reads CASSPSGGTDTQYF.

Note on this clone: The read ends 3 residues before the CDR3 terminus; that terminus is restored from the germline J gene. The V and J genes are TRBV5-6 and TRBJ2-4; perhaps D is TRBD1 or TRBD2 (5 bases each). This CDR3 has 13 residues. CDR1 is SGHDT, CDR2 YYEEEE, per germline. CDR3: CASSPRVRETQYF. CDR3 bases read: TGTGCCAGCAGCCCCAGGGTTAGGGAGACT. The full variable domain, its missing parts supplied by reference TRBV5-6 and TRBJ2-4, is DAGVTQSPTHLIKTRGQQVTLRCSPKSGHDTVSWYQQALGQGPQFIFQYYEEEERQRGNFPDRFSGHQFPNYSSELNVNALLLGDSALYLCASSPRVRETQYFGAGTRLSVL.

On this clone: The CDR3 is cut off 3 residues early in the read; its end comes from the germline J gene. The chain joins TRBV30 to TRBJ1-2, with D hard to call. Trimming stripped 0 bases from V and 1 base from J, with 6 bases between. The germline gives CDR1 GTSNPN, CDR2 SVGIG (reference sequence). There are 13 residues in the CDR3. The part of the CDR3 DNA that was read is TGTGCCTGGAGTGTCCCGGGTAACTATGGC. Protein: CAWSVPGNYG. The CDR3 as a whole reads CAWSVPGNYGYTF.

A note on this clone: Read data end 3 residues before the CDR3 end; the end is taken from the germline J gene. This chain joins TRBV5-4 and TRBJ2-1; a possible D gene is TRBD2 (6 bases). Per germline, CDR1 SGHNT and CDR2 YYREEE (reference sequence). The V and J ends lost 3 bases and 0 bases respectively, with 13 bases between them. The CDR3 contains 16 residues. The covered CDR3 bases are TGTGCCAGCAGCTCACCGGGACTCCTCTCCTACAATGAG. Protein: CASSSPGLLSYNE. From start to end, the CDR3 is CASSSPGLLSYNEQFF.

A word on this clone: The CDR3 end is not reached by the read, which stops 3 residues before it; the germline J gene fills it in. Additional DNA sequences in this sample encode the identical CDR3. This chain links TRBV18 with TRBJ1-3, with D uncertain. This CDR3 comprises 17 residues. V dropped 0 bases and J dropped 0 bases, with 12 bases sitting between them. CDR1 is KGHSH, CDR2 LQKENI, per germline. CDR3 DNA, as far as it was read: TGTGCCAGCTCACCACCTGCGGGTGCCTTCTCTGGAAACACC. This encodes CASSPPAGAFSGNT. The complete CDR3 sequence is CASSPPAGAFSGNTIYF.

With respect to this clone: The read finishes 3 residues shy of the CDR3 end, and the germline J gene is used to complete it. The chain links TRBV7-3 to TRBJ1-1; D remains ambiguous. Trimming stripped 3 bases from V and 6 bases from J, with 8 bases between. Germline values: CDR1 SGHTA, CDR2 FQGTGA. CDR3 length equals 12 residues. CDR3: CASSLRWPEAFF. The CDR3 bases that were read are TGTGCCAGCAGCTTGCGGTGGCCTGAA.

The CDR3 sequence: CASSTDTHYGYTF. CDR3 DNA, as far as it was read: TGTGCCAGCAGCACGGACACCCACTATGGC. The rearrangement joins TRBV11-2 to TRBJ1-2, with D possibly being TRBD1 (5 bases). The read stops 3 residues short of the end of the CDR3; the missing end is completed from the germline J gene. V was cut by 5 bases and J by 3 bases, with 10 bases left in between. The germline V gene encodes CDR1 SGHAT and CDR2 FQNNGV. This CDR3 is 13 amino acids long.

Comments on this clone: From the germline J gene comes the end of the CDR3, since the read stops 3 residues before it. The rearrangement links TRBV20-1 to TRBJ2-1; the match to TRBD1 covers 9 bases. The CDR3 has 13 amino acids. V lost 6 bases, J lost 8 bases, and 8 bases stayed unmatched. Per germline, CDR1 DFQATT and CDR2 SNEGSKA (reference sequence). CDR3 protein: CSATGTGPHEQFF. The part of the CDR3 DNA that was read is TGCAGTGCGACCGGGACAGGGCCACATGAG.

This chain's CDR3 is CASSLERRSGAFF. CDR3 DNA, as far as it was read: TGCGCCAGCAGCTTGGAACGGCGTAGCGGA. This chain joins TRBV5-1 and TRBJ1-1; D unclear. The read terminates 3 residues before the CDR3 end, so the remaining end is supplied by the germline J gene. The CDR3 runs to 13 residues. CDR1 is SGHRS, CDR2 YFSETQ, per germline.

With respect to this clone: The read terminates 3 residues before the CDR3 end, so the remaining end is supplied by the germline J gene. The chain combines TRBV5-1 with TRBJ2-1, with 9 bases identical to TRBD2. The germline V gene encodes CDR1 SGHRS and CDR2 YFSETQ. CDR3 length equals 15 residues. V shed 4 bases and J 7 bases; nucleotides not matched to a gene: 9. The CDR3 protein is CASSLAGKRENEQFF. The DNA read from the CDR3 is TGCGCCAGCAGCCTAGCGGGAAAAAGGGAAAATGAG.